This T cell receptor (beta chain) came from a study of beta chain features in type 1 diabetes. Whole-study context: Over all samples combined, 107,917,701 sorted cells were examined.

There are a few counts of this clone. Antigen: not known. A sort by CD45RO/CCR7/CD25/CD127/CD95/CD27 yielded CD4+ naive, central memory, regulatory and stem cell-like memory cells. This CDR3 region has 12 residues. Germline values: CDR1 MNHNS, CDR2 SASEGT. Trimming took 6 bases from V and 4 from J; bases not matched to a gene: 2. Study-wide points: Relative to healthy donors, patients appeared to have naive, central memory and Treg TCRB repertoires that were more similar. All four CD4+ subsets from Type 1 diabetes patients carried moderately but significantly shorter TCRB CDR3s. Insertions at VDJ junctions were less frequent in type 1 diabetes patients. These patients also deleted more nucleotides at the same junctions.

The sequenced template was cDNA made from the entire isolated RNA. Generated by immunoSEQ multiplex PCR, the TCRdb table keeps only in-frame clones and is missing some. The data show 30,000 or so clones, less than 65% seen once. The TCR sequence derives from a woman younger than 45 with type 1 diabetes. The chain has TRBV6-1 and TRBJ1-2, with 7 positions matching TRBD1. The source material was Tregs from blood. CDR3 residues: CASRGTAYGYTF. The DNA of the CDR3 is TGTGCCAGCAGGGGGACAGCCTATGGCTACACCTTC.